This T cell receptor beta chain was identified in a study of T cell changes during pregnancy in multiple sclerosis. CDR1 MDHEN and CDR2 SYDVKM come from the germline V gene. The CDR3 is made up of 15 amino acids. The J segment lost 4 bases and the V segment lost 5 bases, leaving 3 bases of the junction unmatched. Measured with immunoSEQ multiplex PCR; TCRdb has only the in-frame clones, and not every one. The sample contains over 70,000 clones, 90% to 95% of which appear only once. The chain employs TRBV28 and TRBJ2-7; TRBD2 matches 15 bases. The TCR was taken from a female donor in good health, enrolled as a control in a pregnancy study. The material sequenced was peripheral blood, taken in the first trimester of pregnancy. In DNA form, the CDR3 reads TGTGCCAGCAGTCTAGGACTAGCGGGAGGGTACGAGCAGTACTTC. This sequence encodes CASSLGLAGGYEQYF.